This is a list of T cell receptor beta chains from one sample in a study of blood T cells in healthy people across ages. MiXCR, applied by TCRdb to the 5' RACE reads, yields one record per CDR3 protein. The sample shows hundreds of thousands of distinct CDR3 sequences, 53% of them seen only once. The sequencing input was blood. All receptors come from a man older than 75 in good health. CDR3s include the opening cysteine and the closing phenylalanine or tryptophan. D genes are given only for firm matches. The listing skips clone size in some rows; elsewhere it reads once, few, many or a size class.

TRBV20-1	.	.	TRBJ1-1	TGCAGTGCTAGAGACCGACGAACGAACACTGAAGCTTTCTTT	CSARDRRTNTEAFF
TRBV29-1	TRBD2	once	TRBJ2-7	TGCAGCGTTGGACTAGCGGGGTCGGGTACGAATGAGCAGTACTTC	CSVGLAGSGTNEQYF
TRBV18	.	.	TRBJ2-6	TGTGCCGGCTCACCAGACTCGCGCTCTGGGGCCAACGTCCTGACTTTC	CAGSPDSRSGANVLTF
TRBV20-1	TRBD2	.	TRBJ2-1	TGCAGTGCTAGAGTCTCGGCGGGGCGGGAGGGCCGGTACAATGAGCAGTTCTTC	CSARVSAGREGRYNEQFF
TRBV27	.	.	TRBJ2-4	TGTGCCAGCAGTCTTAGGAGCGGCATGGGTTCAGGAGAGCAGTACTTC	CASSLRSGMGSGEQYF
TRBV7-9	TRBD2	.	TRBJ2-1	TGTGCCAGCAGCACTCTAGCGGGAGTTGGGAATGAGCAGTTCTTC	CASSTLAGVGNEQFF
TRBV7-2	TRBD2	.	TRBJ2-2	TGTGCCAGCAGCTTAATCTTAGCGGGAGCGGGCACCGGGGAGCTGTTTTTT	CASSLILAGAGTGELFF
TRBV10-1	.	.	TRBJ2-7	TGCGCCAGCATGGCGGGGATTCCTAGGAGCTCCTACGAGCAGTACTTC	CASMAGIPRSSYEQYF
TRBV29-1	TRBD1	.	TRBJ2-3	TGCAGCGTTCGGACAGGGCCAGGATACGCGTATTTT	CSVRTGPGYAYF
TRBV11-2	TRBD1	.	TRBJ2-5	TGTGCCAGCCTCGGGACAGAAGAGACCCAGTACTTC	CASLGTEETQYF
TRBV7-2	.	.	TRBJ2-5	TGTGCCAGCAGCCCTCAAGAAACGGAGACCCAGTACTTC	CASSPQETETQYF
TRBV12-5	.	few	TRBJ2-5	TGTGCTAGTGGTTTGGTAGGGAAGACCCAGTACTTC	CASGLVGKTQYF
TRBV6-6	.	.	TRBJ2-5	TGTGCCAGCAGTGACGAACAGCATCGGAAGCAGTACTTC	CASSDEQHRKQYF
TRBV25-1	.	few	TRBJ1-1	TGTGCCAGCAGCGCCACACACAACACTGAAGCTTTCTTT	CASSATHNTEAFF
TRBV7-9	TRBD2	.	TRBJ2-7	TGTGCCAGCAGTGGTTGGGGGAGGGCTAGCGGGCCCCCCTACGAGCAGTACTTC	CASSGWGRASGPPYEQYF
TRBV18	.	.	TRBJ2-1	TGTGCCAGCTCACCGGTGTGGGGACTCCAAGAGACCCAGTTCTTC	CASSPVWGLQETQFF
TRBV5-1	TRBD2	.	TRBJ2-1	TGCGCCAGCACCCGTTTGACGGGGGGCTCCTACAATGAGCAGTTCTTC	CASTRLTGGSYNEQFF
TRBV12-3/TRBV12-4	.	many	TRBJ2-1	TGTGCCAGCAGTGCCTACAATGAGCAGTTCTTC	CASSAYNEQFF
TRBV29-1	TRBD2	few	TRBJ2-1	TGCAGCGTTGGGGGTCCGGGACTAGCGGGAGGCCTTTACAATGAGCAGTTCTTC	CSVGGPGLAGGLYNEQFF
TRBV20-1	TRBD1	many	TRBJ2-1	TGCAGTGCAACCTTCAGGGGGTGGTCCGCGAAGAATGAGCAGTTCTTC	CSATFRGWSAKNEQFF
TRBV7-9	TRBD1	.	TRBJ2-7	TGTGCCAGCAGCGCCATATCAGGGGGCGAGCAGTACTTC	CASSAISGGEQYF
TRBV5-4	TRBD2	many	TRBJ2-1	TGTGCCAGCAGCTTCCGGGTCCGGCTAGCGGGCAATGAGCAGTTCTTC	CASSFRVRLAGNEQFF
TRBV5-1	.	.	TRBJ2-1	TGCGCCAGCAGCTTGGAAATCGGCTCCTACAATGAGCAGTTCTTC	CASSLEIGSYNEQFF
TRBV3-1	.	.	TRBJ1-1	TGTGCCAGCAGCCAAGGCGCAGGGGAATCCTTGAACACTGAAGCTTTCTTT	CASSQGAGESLNTEAFF
TRBV24-1	TRBD2	.	TRBJ2-7	TGTGCCACCAGTGATAAGACTAGCGGGAGTTATGAGCAGTACTTC	CATSDKTSGSYEQYF
TRBV7-2	.	.	TRBJ1-1	TGTGCCAGCAGCCCCCAGGTGAACACTGAAGCTTTCTTT	CASSPQVNTEAFF
TRBV2	TRBD1	.	TRBJ2-6	TGTGCCAGCAGGGACAGGGGGGCTGGGGCCAACGTCCTGACTTTC	CASRDRGAGANVLTF
TRBV5-1	.	.	TRBJ1-4	TGCGCCAACAGCTTCCAAGACGGATTAGGGGAAAAACTGTTTTTT	CANSFQDGLGEKLFF
TRBV7-2	TRBD2	.	TRBJ2-7	TGTGCCAGCAGCTTATTTTTAGCGGGAGATGACGCCTCCTACAATGAGCAGTACTTC	CASSLFLAGDDASYNEQYF
TRBV7-2	.	.	TRBJ2-5	TGTGCCAGCAACCCCGGGACTCAGAGACAAGAGACCCAGTACTTC	CASNPGTQRQETQYF
TRBV12-3/TRBV12-4	TRBD1	.	TRBJ2-7	TGTGCCAGCAGCCACCTCCTTGGGACAGGGTCGTACGAGCAGTACTTC	CASSHLLGTGSYEQYF
TRBV12-3/TRBV12-4	TRBD2	.	TRBJ2-7	TGTGCCAGCAGTTTAGGACTAGCGGGAGGAAACTCCTACGAGCAGTACTTC	CASSLGLAGGNSYEQYF
TRBV20-1	.	.	TRBJ1-2	TGCAGTGCTAGAGACAAAATAAGGGAGGGGGGCTACACCTTC	CSARDKIREGGYTF